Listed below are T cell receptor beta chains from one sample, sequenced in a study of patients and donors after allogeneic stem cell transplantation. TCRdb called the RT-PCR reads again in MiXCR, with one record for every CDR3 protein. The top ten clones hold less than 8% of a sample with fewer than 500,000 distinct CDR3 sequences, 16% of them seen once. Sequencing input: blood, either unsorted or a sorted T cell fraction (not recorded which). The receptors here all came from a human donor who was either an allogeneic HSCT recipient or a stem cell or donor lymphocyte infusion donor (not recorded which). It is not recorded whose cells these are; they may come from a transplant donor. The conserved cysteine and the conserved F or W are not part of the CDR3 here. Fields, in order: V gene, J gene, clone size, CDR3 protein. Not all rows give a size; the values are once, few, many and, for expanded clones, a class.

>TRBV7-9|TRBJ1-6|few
ASSLGDRKNSPLH
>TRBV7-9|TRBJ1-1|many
ASSSREAF
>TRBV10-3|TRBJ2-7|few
ATSQSYEQY
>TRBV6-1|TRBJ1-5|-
ASSEGWGSNQPQH
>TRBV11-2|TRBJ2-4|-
ASSGPGLAGGPSHIQY
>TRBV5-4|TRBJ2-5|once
ASRAGSQQETQY
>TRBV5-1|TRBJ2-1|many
ASSPGRLMNDNEQF
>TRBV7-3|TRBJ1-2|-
ASSLDRGGSVYGYT
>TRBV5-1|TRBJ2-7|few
ASSLETSGRDEQY
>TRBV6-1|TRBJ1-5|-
ASREGRGRNHPQH
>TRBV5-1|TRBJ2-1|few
ASSLGLAGPGSYNEQF
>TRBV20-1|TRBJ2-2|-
SAKVRGVAGELF
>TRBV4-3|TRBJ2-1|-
ASSQDSQLRGDEQF
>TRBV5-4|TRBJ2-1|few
ASSQTSGTRNEQF
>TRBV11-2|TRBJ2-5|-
ATSSRTGFQETQY
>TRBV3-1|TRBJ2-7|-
ASSQDRTDEQY
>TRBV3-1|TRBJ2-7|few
ASSQGFLASYEQY
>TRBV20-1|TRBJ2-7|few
SAVGLYEQY
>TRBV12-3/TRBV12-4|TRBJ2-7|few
ASSLHPRRDRSYEQY
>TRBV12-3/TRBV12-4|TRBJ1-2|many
ASSFYRGKSYT
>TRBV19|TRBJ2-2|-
ASSTPGTRPNTGELF
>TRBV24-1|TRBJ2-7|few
ATSDLGQTDSYEQY
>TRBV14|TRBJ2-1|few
ASSQASSRTAAF
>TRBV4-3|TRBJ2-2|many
ASSRTSLTGELF
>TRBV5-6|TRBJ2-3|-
ASRWGTGGADTQY
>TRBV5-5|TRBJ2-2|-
ASSRTSNTRELF
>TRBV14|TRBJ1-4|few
ASSQEWYEKLF
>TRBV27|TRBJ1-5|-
ASSLSGGRVQPQH
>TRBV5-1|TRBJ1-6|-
ASSYSRDRVSPLH
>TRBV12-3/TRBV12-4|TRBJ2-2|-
ASNPTGRGPGELF